This T cell receptor (beta chain) stems from a study of T-cell memory formation after mild COVID-19. Findings of the study overall: Some clones that responded were present in memory (sampled pre-infection), which suggests cross-reactive memory joined.

Barcoded TCR alpha and TCR beta cDNA libraries with UMIs came from 5'RACE using constant-segment primers. TCRdb called the 5' RACE reads again in MiXCR, with one record for every CDR3 protein. The table includes just over 350,000 distinct CDR3 sequences, about 15% detected once. This clonotype was counted a few times. Antigen specificity is unknown. The CDR3 totals 15 residues. The V end lost 5 bases, the J end lost 0 bases, and 11 bases lay between the germline ends. The V gene's germline CDR1 is SGHTA and CDR2 FQGNSA. The chain recombines TRBV7-2 with TRBJ1-5; D gene uncertain. The sample consisted of PBMCs or a T cell subset sorted from them (not recorded which). This TCR derives from a young man who had mild COVID-19 (a few samples of this study predate the infection). Cell type and time point are not known. CDR3 residues: CASSTVLYSNQPQHF. DNA for the CDR3: TGTGCCAGCAGCACCGTCCTTTATAGCAATCAGCCCCAGCATTTT.